A single T cell receptor beta chain is shown here with its context. This sample was taken from a study of T cell responses to AZD1222 COVID-19 vaccine. The table came from immunoSEQ multiplex PCR; TCRdb's copy has only in-frame clones and leaves some out. Found here are 150,000 to 200,000 clones, roughly 92% of them singletons; the top ten hold 1.5% to 2%. Germline V gene lookup returns CDR1 SGHAT and CDR2 FQNNGV. This CDR3 is 11 amino acids long. V was trimmed by 1 base and J by 6 bases, leaving 4 bases between them. The TCR originated in an adult in good health. Specimen: peripheral blood, collected on day 0 of AZD1222 vaccination. The chain recombines TRBV11-2 with TRBJ2-7; D is ambiguous. CDR3 nucleotide sequence: TGTGCCAGCAGCTTAGCACGCGAGCAGTACTTC. Translating it yields CASSLAREQYF.